This T cell receptor (beta chain) derives from a study of identifying expanded T cells in peripheral blood. This CDR3 comprises 15 residues. V gave up 4 bases and J gave up 5 bases; unmatched junction bases: 9. Looked up from germline, CDR1 is MNHEY and CDR2 is SVGAGI. Study observations and caveats: Roughly 1.2 clones differed between technical replicates, versus around 16 and 19 over time.

About this clone itself: What it binds is unknown.

The table came from immunoSEQ multiplex PCR; TCRdb's copy has only in-frame clones and leaves some out. The data contain about 76,000 clones, approximately 84% of them singletons. This TCR derives from a person between 18 and 75 years old in good health. This sequence joins TRBV6-5 and TRBJ1-2; 8 bases fit TRBD1. Sequencing used blood. CDR3 DNA sequence: TGTGCCAGCAGTTTGTACACAGGGGGGATGTATGGCTACACCTTC. Translated: CASSLYTGGMYGYTF.